The clone carrying this TCR beta chain was seen only a few times. This entry belongs to a study of T-cell memory formation after mild COVID-19. One entry per CDR3 protein results from TCRdb running MiXCR on the 5' RACE reads. The data contain hundreds of thousands of distinct CDR3 sequences, approximately 15% of them singletons. The J segment lost 2 bases and the V segment lost 6 bases, leaving 10 bases of the junction unmatched. This CDR3 contains 15 residues. This TCR was sampled from an adult woman who had mild COVID-19 (a few samples of this study predate the infection). Cell type and time point are not known. V and J are TRBV12-3 or TRBV12-4 and TRBJ2-7; TRBD1 aligns across 7 bases. The sample comprised PBMCs or a T cell subset sorted from them (not recorded which). CDR3 sequence reads: CASSLGGRATYEQYF. The CDR3 nucleotides read TGTGCCAGCAGCCTAGGGGGCAGGGCGACCTACGAGCAGTACTTC.